A selection of T cell receptor beta chains follows, all from one sample in a study of T cell responses to AZD1222 COVID-19 vaccine. Method: immunoSEQ multiplex PCR; TCRdb's copy keeps in-frame clones and lacks some. Of approximately 150,000 clones listed, approximately 91% were seen once; the top ten hold about 2%. This specimen consisted of peripheral blood, obtained 28 days after the second AZD1222 dose. The receptors shown here come from an adult who received the AZD1222 COVID-19 vaccine. CDR3s include the opening cysteine and the closing phenylalanine or tryptophan. A D gene is named only where the DNA matches it firmly. Size is omitted from some rows. Given values are once, few, many or a class for expanded clones.

D gene,V gene,clone size,J gene,CDR3 DNA,CDR3 protein
-,TRBV15,-,TRBJ1-3,TGTGCCACTATAGACCACAGGCTCGGCTCTGGAAACACCATATATTTT,CATIDHRLGSGNTIYF
TRBD1,TRBV2,-,TRBJ2-6,TGTGCCAGCAGGCCGGGACAGGGGGCTGGGGCCAACGTCCTGACTTTC,CASRPGQGAGANVLTF
-,TRBV18,once,TRBJ1-4,TGTGCCAGCTCCCCAGGGGTTCGGGAAAAACTGTTTTTT,CASSPGVREKLFF
-,TRBV5-4,-,TRBJ2-7,TGTGCCAGCAGCTTCCGCCGGGGGACCTACGAGCAGTACTTC,CASSFRRGTYEQYF
TRBD1,TRBV28,-,TRBJ1-6,TGTGCCAGCAGTTCAGGGGGTATGGGTTCACCCCTCCACTTT,CASSSGGMGSPLHF
-,TRBV5-1,-,TRBJ2-1,TGCGCCAGCAGCCCCGCTGGGGGGCTCCTATCCTACAATGAGCAGTTCTTC,CASSPAGGLLSYNEQFF
TRBD1,TRBV27,-,TRBJ1-1,TGTGCCAGCAAGACAGGGGAAAGTCTGAACACTGAAGCTTTCTTT,CASKTGESLNTEAFF
TRBD1,TRBV9,-,TRBJ1-3,TGTGCCAGCACCCAGGGGGATCTACGAAACACCATATATTTT,CASTQGDLRNTIYF
-,TRBV20-1,-,TRBJ1-2,TGCAGTGCTAGAGATCATGGACACTGGACCTTC,CSARDHGHWTF
-,TRBV11-2,-,TRBJ2-2,TGTGCCAGCAGCCTCGAGGGGGGAGTCACCGGGGAGCTGTTTTTT,CASSLEGGVTGELFF
-,TRBV5-4,-,TRBJ2-3,TGTGCCAGCAGCGTAGACTACTCAGATACGCAGTATTTT,CASSVDYSDTQYF